A selection of T cell receptor beta chains follows, all from one sample in a study of blood T cell repertoires in COVID-19. Using immunoSEQ multiplex PCR, the repertoire was profiled, and TCRdb retains in-frame clones only, with some absent. The table has fewer than 25,000 clones, about nine tenths seen once. Sequenced sample: peripheral blood. These receptors originate from a man in his 70s with acute or convalescent COVID-19. Each CDR3 is given with its conserved first and last residue. The D gene is left open where the match is weak. Part of the rows lack a size; the others show once, few, many or a class for expanded clones.

V gene	clone size	D gene	J gene	CDR3 DNA	CDR3 protein
TRBV28	few	.	TRBJ2-2	TGTGCCAGCAGTTACAGTTTAGGGCGGGTCAGAGGGGAGCTGTTTTTT	CASSYSLGRVRGELFF
TRBV25-1	.	.	TRBJ1-4	TGTGCCAGCAAGGGGGATCCAACTAATGAAAAACTGTTTTTT	CASKGDPTNEKLFF
TRBV5-1	.	TRBD2	TRBJ2-7	TGCGCCAGCAGCCCCCGGCTAGCGGGAGACCGCACCTACGAGCAGTACTTC	CASSPRLAGDRTYEQYF
TRBV15	once	.	TRBJ2-1	TGTGCCACCAGAGGCGGATTTTTGGGTGAGCAGTTCTTC	CATRGGFLGEQFF
TRBV7-2	.	TRBD2	TRBJ2-5	TGTGCCAGCAGCTCCGGGGGGGCCCAAGAGACCCAGTACTTC	CASSSGGAQETQYF
TRBV15	.	TRBD1	TRBJ2-1	TGTGCCACCAGCGGGACAGGGTCAGGGCAGTTCTTC	CATSGTGSGQFF
TRBV19	.	.	TRBJ1-6	TGTGCCAGTAACGATCGGACTTTTAATTCACCCCTCCACTTT	CASNDRTFNSPLHF
TRBV4-1	.	.	TRBJ1-5	TGCGCCAGCAGCCAAGATCTTAGCGGGGAGGGTGAAAATCAGCCCCAGCATTTT	CASSQDLSGEGENQPQHF
TRBV15	.	TRBD1	TRBJ2-3	TGTGCCACCAGCAGGGAAAGGACAACCGGGACAGGGAGAGCAGATACGCAGTATTTT	CATSRERTTGTGRADTQYF
TRBV5-1	few	.	TRBJ1-5	TGCGCCAGCAGGGAGGACCCCGCCGTGAATCAGCCCCAGCATTTT	CASREDPAVNQPQHF
TRBV19	once	TRBD1	TRBJ1-4	TGTGCCAGTAGAAAGGGGGTCGGGACAGGGAATGAAAAACTGTTTTTT	CASRKGVGTGNEKLFF
TRBV12-3/TRBV12-4	.	.	TRBJ1-2	TGTGCCAGCAGTCCAGGGGCCCAGCAAGGGTACACCTTC	CASSPGAQQGYTF
TRBV24-1	.	.	TRBJ2-7	TGTGCCACCAGTGGCAAGTACACCCACGAGCAGTACTTC	CATSGKYTHEQYF
TRBV6-5	.	TRBD1	TRBJ1-5	TGTGCCAGCAAATCCGGGACAGGGTATCAGCCCCAGCATTTT	CASKSGTGYQPQHF
TRBV5-5	once	.	TRBJ1-1	TGTGCCAGCAGCTTGACGGAGATCACTGAAGCTTTCTTT	CASSLTEITEAFF
TRBV3-1/TRBV3-2	once	.	TRBJ1-6	TGTGCCAGCAGAAGCTCAGGGGCCTATAATTCACCCCTCCACTTT	CASRSSGAYNSPLHF
TRBV7-9	.	TRBD1	TRBJ1-2	TGTGCCAGCAGCCCCGGGACAGGGGCCGACCTTAACTATGGCTACACCTTC	CASSPGTGADLNYGYTF
TRBV6-2/TRBV6-3	.	.	TRBJ1-4	TGTGCCAGCAGTAACGGGACACGGCTCGAAAAACTGTTTTTT	CASSNGTRLEKLFF
TRBV14	.	.	TRBJ2-7	TGTGCCAGCAGCCCGGTATACGAGCAGTACTTC	CASSPVYEQYF
TRBV4-3	.	.	TRBJ1-1	TGCGCCAGCAGCCCCTGGGCAGGGTGTGAAGCTTTCTTT	CASSPWAGCEAFF
TRBV5-1	.	.	TRBJ1-4	TGCGCCAGCAGCTTGGATACAGGGATCGGAAAACTGTTTTTT	CASSLDTGIGKLFF
TRBV10-3	.	.	TRBJ2-5	TGTGCCATCAGTCCGGAGGACCAAGAGACCCAGTACTTC	CAISPEDQETQYF
TRBV6-5	.	TRBD2	TRBJ2-5	TGTGCCAGCAGAAGGACTAGCGGACAGCAAGAGACCCAGTACTTC	CASRRTSGQQETQYF
TRBV2	.	TRBD1	TRBJ2-7	TGTGCCAGCAGTACATCAGGGGGCCTCTACGAGCAGTACTTC	CASSTSGGLYEQYF
TRBV15	.	.	TRBJ1-2	TGTGCCACCAGCAGAGATGGTGGGACAATCTCCTATGGCTACACCTTC	CATSRDGGTISYGYTF
TRBV10-1	.	TRBD2	TRBJ2-1	TGCGCCAGCAGTGCCCAGCGGGGGAGCTCCTACAATGAGCAGTTCTTC	CASSAQRGSSYNEQFF
TRBV28	.	.	TRBJ1-5	TGTGCCAGCAGGAGAGGGAATCAGCCCCAGCATTTT	CASRRGNQPQHF
TRBV18	.	.	TRBJ2-6	TGTGCCAGCTCACCAGTGACAAGTCTTTCTGGGGCCAACGTCCTGACTTTC	CASSPVTSLSGANVLTF
TRBV7-6	once	TRBD1	TRBJ1-4	TGTGCCAGCAGCTTAGTGCAGGGGGCGGGTGAAAAACTGTTTTTT	CASSLVQGAGEKLFF
TRBV7-7	.	TRBD2	TRBJ2-1	TGTGCCAGCAGCCCGGGACTAGGATTGTTCAATGAGCAGTTCTTC	CASSPGLGLFNEQFF
TRBV2	.	.	TRBJ1-5	TGTGCCAGCAGTGAAACGCGCGGAGGAAGCAATCAGCCCCAGCATTTT	CASSETRGGSNQPQHF
TRBV21-1	.	.	TRBJ1-1	TGTGCCAACTTGGGACACCCTAAGGCTGAAGCTTTCTTT	CANLGHPKAEAFF
TRBV5-8	.	TRBD1	TRBJ1-2	TGTGCCAGCGGATACCCGACAGGGTTTCGAGGCTACACCTTC	CASGYPTGFRGYTF
TRBV19	.	TRBD1	TRBJ1-5	TGTGCCAGTAGTATCGACAGGGCCCAGCCCCAGCATTTT	CASSIDRAQPQHF
TRBV5-6	.	.	TRBJ1-1	TGTGCCAGCAGCTCGGGGAGAAAGCCTGAAGCTTTCTTT	CASSSGRKPEAFF
TRBV6-5	.	.	TRBJ1-5	TGTGCCAGCAGTTATGACAGGAATAGCAATCAGCCCCAGCATTTT	CASSYDRNSNQPQHF
TRBV5-4	.	TRBD1	TRBJ2-7	TGTGCCAGCAGCAAGGGACAGGGGTTACTCGAGCAGTACTTC	CASSKGQGLLEQYF
TRBV18	.	TRBD1	TRBJ1-3	TGTGCCAGCTCACCACCGGGGACAGGGGGCTCTGGAAACACCATATATTTT	CASSPPGTGGSGNTIYF
TRBV11-2	once	.	TRBJ1-2	TGTGCCAGCAGCCCTCGGCGGGACGGCTACACCTTC	CASSPRRDGYTF
TRBV7-9	.	.	TRBJ2-7	TGTGCCAGCAGCTTGAACGGGGTCGAGCAGTACTTC	CASSLNGVEQYF
TRBV6-5	.	.	TRBJ2-7	TGTGCCAGCAGCACCCCGAGTAGGGGTGAAGAGCAGTACTTC	CASSTPSRGEEQYF
TRBV6-5	once	TRBD1	TRBJ2-7	TGTGCCAGCAGACATCGGACAGGGGGCCCCTACGAGCAGTACTTC	CASRHRTGGPYEQYF
TRBV28	.	.	TRBJ1-6	TGTGCCAGCAGTTGGGGCGGGAGCACCTCACCCTATAATTCACCCCTCCACTTT	CASSWGGSTSPYNSPLHF
TRBV27	.	.	TRBJ2-1	TGTGCCAGCAGCCCGGGCGCAGGGTCCTACAATGAGCAGTTCTTC	CASSPGAGSYNEQFF
TRBV7-6	.	.	TRBJ1-1	TGTGCCAGCAGCTTAGTTCCGGATGTAGCGAACACTGAAGCTTTCTTT	CASSLVPDVANTEAFF
TRBV30	.	.	TRBJ1-2	TGTGCCTGGACTCCATCTAGGGGCTATGGCTACACCTTC	CAWTPSRGYGYTF
TRBV7-2	few	.	TRBJ2-1	TGTGCCAGCAGCGCACCCCCCGGGGTCTACAATGAGCAGTTCTTC	CASSAPPGVYNEQFF
TRBV5-5	.	TRBD2	TRBJ2-7	TGTGCCAGCTCCGGACTAGCGGAAGCAACTATCGAGCAGTACTTC	CASSGLAEATIEQYF
TRBV18	.	.	TRBJ1-2	TGTGCCAGCTCACCTCTGAAAGCAGGTCCCTCGGTAGGCTACACCTTC	CASSPLKAGPSVGYTF